A selection of T cell receptor beta chains follows, all from one sample in a study of T cell responses to AZD1222 COVID-19 vaccine. Profiling relied on immunoSEQ multiplex PCR, and the TCRdb table lists in-frame clones only, not all of them. There are under 110,000 clones in the sample; about 89% occur only once, and 10% lies in the top ten. The material was peripheral blood, obtained 28 days after the second AZD1222 dose. The receptors here all came from an adult who received the AZD1222 COVID-19 vaccine. Both conserved end residues are part of each CDR3. The D gene is left open where the match is weak. A row's size may be missing; if present it is once, few, many or a size class.

D: -
V: TRBV12-3/TRBV12-4
size: -
J: TRBJ1-1
DNA: TGTGCCAGCACCCTATACGGGAACACTGAAGCTTTCTTT
CDR3: CASTLYGNTEAFF

D: TRBD1
V: TRBV20-1
size: -
J: TRBJ1-2
DNA: TGCAGTGCTAGTACAGGGGGAAAGGCGGTCTACACCTTC
CDR3: CSASTGGKAVYTF

D: -
V: TRBV9
size: -
J: TRBJ2-7
DNA: TGTGCCAGCAGCTCCGACCTCGAGCAGTACTTC
CDR3: CASSSDLEQYF

D: -
V: TRBV2
size: -
J: TRBJ1-2
DNA: TGTGCCAGCAGTGAAGGGGGCTCTGCCGTGGCTTTGAGAGGCTACACCTTC
CDR3: CASSEGGSAVALRGYTF

D: -
V: TRBV6-6
size: -
J: TRBJ1-1
DNA: TGTGCCAGCTCCAGCAACACTGAAGCTTTCTTT
CDR3: CASSSNTEAFF

D: -
V: TRBV19
size: once
J: TRBJ1-5
DNA: TGTGCCGCTGGCGGGAATCAGCCCCAGCATTTT
CDR3: CAAGGNQPQHF

D: TRBD1
V: TRBV19
size: once
J: TRBJ1-1
DNA: TGTGCCAGTAGTAGGACAGGGAGGGCTGAAGCTTTCTTT
CDR3: CASSRTGRAEAFF

D: -
V: TRBV11-1
size: -
J: TRBJ2-3
DNA: TGTGCCAGCAGCCACGGACGGACAGATACGCAGTATTTT
CDR3: CASSHGRTDTQYF

D: -
V: TRBV5-6
size: -
J: TRBJ2-7
DNA: TGTGCCAGCAGCTCGGCAGGGAAGAGCTACGAGCAGTACTTC
CDR3: CASSSAGKSYEQYF

D: -
V: TRBV11-2
size: -
J: TRBJ1-3
DNA: TGTGCCAGCAGCCCAGCCGCCTCTGGAAACACCATATATTTT
CDR3: CASSPAASGNTIYF

D: -
V: TRBV5-1
size: -
J: TRBJ1-6
DNA: TGCGCCAGCAGCCCTTACTCCTATAATTCACCCCTCCACTTT
CDR3: CASSPYSYNSPLHF

D: TRBD1
V: TRBV9
size: -
J: TRBJ2-3
DNA: TGTGCCAGCAGCGCAACGGGACAGAGCACAGATACGCAGTATTTT
CDR3: CASSATGQSTDTQYF

D: -
V: TRBV24-1
size: -
J: TRBJ2-1
DNA: TGTGCCACGAAGGGCGACCCAGGCAATGAGCAGTTCTTC
CDR3: CATKGDPGNEQFF

D: -
V: TRBV19
size: -
J: TRBJ2-2
DNA: TGTGCCAGTAGTCACGGGGGTGGCGGGGAGCTGTTTTTT
CDR3: CASSHGGGGELFF

D: TRBD2
V: TRBV19
size: -
J: TRBJ2-2
DNA: TGTGCCAGTAGTGGACTAGCGGGGCCCCCGGGCACCGGGGAGCTGTTTTTT
CDR3: CASSGLAGPPGTGELFF

D: -
V: TRBV5-1
size: -
J: TRBJ2-5
DNA: TGCGCCAGCAGCTTCCGCTTGAAAGAGGAGACCCAGTACTTC
CDR3: CASSFRLKEETQYF

D: -
V: TRBV20-1
size: -
J: TRBJ2-5
DNA: TGCAGTGCTAGAGGGTCAGAGACCCAGTACTTC
CDR3: CSARGSETQYF

D: -
V: TRBV4-1
size: few
J: TRBJ1-2
DNA: TGCGCCAGCAGCCAAGGGGGCAGCTACACCTTC
CDR3: CASSQGGSYTF

D: -
V: TRBV30
size: few
J: TRBJ2-7
DNA: TGTGCCTGGGGAACAGGGCTAAACTACGAGCAGTACTTC
CDR3: CAWGTGLNYEQYF

D: TRBD1
V: TRBV6-5
size: few
J: TRBJ2-1
DNA: TGTGCCAGCAAACCCGGGACAGAGTACAATGAGCAGTTCTTC
CDR3: CASKPGTEYNEQFF

D: TRBD2
V: TRBV3-1/TRBV3-2
size: once
J: TRBJ2-5
DNA: TGTGCCAGCAGCCAAAGGACTAGCGGGGGTGAGACCCAGTACTTC
CDR3: CASSQRTSGGETQYF

D: -
V: TRBV6-1
size: once
J: TRBJ1-2
DNA: TGTGCCAGCAGTGAAGCGCGGGCGGACTATGGCTACACCTTC
CDR3: CASSEARADYGYTF

D: -
V: TRBV2
size: -
J: TRBJ2-2
DNA: TGTGCCAGCAGTGGTTATACAGGCAACACCGGGGAGCTGTTTTTT
CDR3: CASSGYTGNTGELFF

D: -
V: TRBV9
size: -
J: TRBJ2-1
DNA: TGTGCCAGCAGCTTAGACCCAAGGAAGTACAATGAGCAGTTCTTC
CDR3: CASSLDPRKYNEQFF

D: -
V: TRBV7-3
size: -
J: TRBJ1-1
DNA: TGTGCCAGCAGCTTAACGGGAATAAGGTCGGGCACTGAAGCTTTCTTT
CDR3: CASSLTGIRSGTEAFF

D: -
V: TRBV28
size: -
J: TRBJ1-6
DNA: TGTGCCAGCAGTTTGACAGTCTATAATTCACCCCTCCACTTT
CDR3: CASSLTVYNSPLHF

D: -
V: TRBV6-4
size: -
J: TRBJ2-1
DNA: TGTGCCAGCAGGGTGGGGGGGCCCTACAATGAGCAGTTCTTC
CDR3: CASRVGGPYNEQFF

D: -
V: TRBV19
size: -
J: TRBJ2-2
DNA: TGTGCCAGTAGTATCCAGGGGAGCAACACCGGGGAGCTGTTTTTT
CDR3: CASSIQGSNTGELFF

D: TRBD1
V: TRBV7-3
size: -
J: TRBJ2-2
DNA: TGTGCCAGCAGCCCACACGCTGGGACAGTAAGGAGCGGGGAGCTGTTTTTT
CDR3: CASSPHAGTVRSGELFF

D: -
V: TRBV6-5
size: once
J: TRBJ1-6
DNA: TGTGCCAGCAGGGGGCTTCATAATTCACCCCTCCACTTT
CDR3: CASRGLHNSPLHF

D: -
V: TRBV30
size: -
J: TRBJ2-1
DNA: TGTGCCTGGAGCGAACTTCCCGACAATGAGCAGTTCTTC
CDR3: CAWSELPDNEQFF

D: -
V: TRBV19
size: few
J: TRBJ2-6
DNA: TGTGCCAGTAGGGACCAGGGGACTGGGGCCAACGTCCTGACTTTC
CDR3: CASRDQGTGANVLTF

D: TRBD1
V: TRBV20-1
size: -
J: TRBJ2-3
DNA: TGCAGTGCTACTGACAGGGGGACAAGCACAGATACGCAGTATTTT
CDR3: CSATDRGTSTDTQYF

D: TRBD1
V: TRBV5-4
size: -
J: TRBJ2-7
DNA: TGTGCCAGCAGCTTGGAAGGGACAGGTACCTACGAGCAGTACTTC
CDR3: CASSLEGTGTYEQYF

D: -
V: TRBV4-2
size: -
J: TRBJ2-7
DNA: TGTGCCAGCAGCCCCTTTAATAGCGCACCAAGCTCCTACGAGCAGTACTTC
CDR3: CASSPFNSAPSSYEQYF

D: -
V: TRBV21-1
size: -
J: TRBJ2-2
DNA: TGTGCCAGCAGCAAAGGACCGGGGCTTCGTGACGGGGAGCTGTTTTTT
CDR3: CASSKGPGLRDGELFF

D: -
V: TRBV6-1
size: -
J: TRBJ2-1
DNA: TGTGCCAGCAGTGAGTCCCCCCTAAGAGGGAATGAGCAGTTCTTC
CDR3: CASSESPLRGNEQFF

D: TRBD1
V: TRBV2
size: -
J: TRBJ1-4
DNA: TGTGCCAGCAGGTCCGGGACAGCTGAAAAACTGTTTTTT
CDR3: CASRSGTAEKLFF

D: -
V: TRBV5-1
size: -
J: TRBJ2-5
DNA: TGCGCCAGCAGCTTACGGGACCGAGGCCAGGCGACCCAGTACTTC
CDR3: CASSLRDRGQATQYF

D: TRBD2
V: TRBV4-3
size: -
J: TRBJ2-7
DNA: TGCGCCAGCAGCCAAGATCCCAGCGGGAGGTACGAGCAGTACTTC
CDR3: CASSQDPSGRYEQYF